The 32 T cell receptor beta chains in this list originate from one sample, sequenced in a study of cytomegalovirus exposure and HLA in healthy donors. The PCR had 60 Vbeta and 13 Jbeta primers. Profiled with immunoSEQ multiplex PCR; TCRdb holds only in-frame clones, not every one. The sample lists 170,000 or so clones; approximately 86% were seen once. Sequencing used PBMCs. Every receptor here comes from a woman aged 18-29 years in good health and CMV-seronegative.

The chain joins TRBV25-1 to TRBJ1-4, with 9 positions matching TRBD1. Germline CDR1 and CDR2: MGHDK and SYGVNS. The trim removed 6 bases at V and 11 bases at J, leaving 4 bases unmatched. CDR3 size: 12 residues. The DNA of the CDR3 is TGTGCCAGCAGCGCGGGGACAGGGAAACTGTTTTTT. Its translation is CASSAGTGKLFF.

This chain connects TRBV5-5 to TRBJ2-1, with 8 bases that match TRBD2. This CDR3 region has 16 residues. In germline, CDR1 is SGHKS, CDR2 YYEKEE (reference sequence). V was pared by 0 bases and J by 1 base, with 3 bases of the junction left unmatched. CDR3 loop: CASSLVAGGSYNEQFF. The DNA of the CDR3 is TGTGCCAGCAGCTTGGTGGCGGGGGGTTCCTACAATGAGCAGTTCTTC.

CDR3 protein: CATDEGPANTEAFF. The CDR3 nucleotides are TGTGCCACCGACGAGGGCCCAGCGAACACTGAAGCTTTCTTT. The genes are TRBV7-9 and TRBJ1-1; D unresolved. V was shortened by 10 bases and J by 1 base, with 16 bases between the two germline ends. Germline values: CDR1 SEHNR, CDR2 FQNEAQ (reference sequence). CDR3 length equals 14 residues.

V usage is TRBV5-1 and J usage is TRBJ1-1; D possibly corresponds to TRBD1 (5 bases). V was cut by 1 base and J by 3 bases, with 10 bases left in between. The CDR3 consists of 14 residues. Looked up from germline, CDR1 is SGHRS and CDR2 is YFSETQ. This CDR3 is CASSLMTGDTEAFF. The CDR3 region has the DNA TGCGCCAGCAGCTTGATGACGGGGGACACTGAAGCTTTCTTT. Using reference TRBV5-1 and TRBJ1-1 for the parts outside the CDR3, the full variable domain is KAGVTQTPRYLIKTRGQQVTLSCSPISGHRSVSWYQQTPGQGLQFLFEYFSETQRNKGNFPGRFSGRQFSNSRSEMNVSTLELGDSALYLCASSLMTGDTEAFFGQGTRLTVV.

This chain joins TRBV6-1 and TRBJ2-7, with D possibly being TRBD1 (5 bases). CDR3 length: 13 amino acids. Germline-derived CDR1 and CDR2 are MNHNS and SASEGT. The V gene lost 3 bases and the J gene lost 5 bases, with 11 bases spanning the gap. The chain's CDR3 is CASSETVGNEQYF. The CDR3 DNA is TGTGCCAGCAGTGAGACAGTAGGCAACGAGCAGTACTTC.

The V and J genes are TRBV5-1 and TRBJ2-1; 10 bases map to TRBD1. Germline V gene data show CDR1 as SGHRS and CDR2 as YFSETQ. After removal of 4 bases from V and 5 bases from J, the junction contained 3 bases not matched to a gene. This CDR3 has 14 amino acids. CDR3 sequence (DNA): TGCGCCAGCAGCGCCGGGACAGGGGACAATGAGCAGTTCTTC. The encoded protein is CASSAGTGDNEQFF.

The CDR3, as DNA: TGTGCCAGTAGTGTGACTAGCGGGGAGTACAATGAGCAGTTCTTC. The encoded protein is CASSVTSGEYNEQFF. This chain links TRBV19 with TRBJ2-1; 11 nucleotides match TRBD2. Germline V gives CDR1 LNHDA, CDR2 SQIVND (reference sequence). CDR3 size: 15 residues. V shed 5 bases and J 4 bases; nucleotides not matched to a gene: 4.

V is TRBV29-1 and J is TRBJ1-2, with a weak D call TRBD1 (6 bases). V dropped 5 bases and J dropped 0 bases, with 16 bases sitting between them. The CDR3 extends over 15 amino acids. The V gene's germline CDR1 is SQVTM and CDR2 ANQGSEA. The CDR3 DNA sequence: TGCAGCGTTAGGGACACTTCCATAACTAACTATGGCTACACCTTC. As protein: CSVRDTSITNYGYTF.

V gene TRBV9 combines with J gene TRBJ2-1; 8 bases are shared with TRBD1. The CDR3 sequence is 16 residues long. The V and J ends lost 3 bases and 5 bases, in that order; junction bases with no gene match: 10. CDR1 and CDR2 (germline): SGDLS, YYNGEE. CDR3: CASSARGRGLDNEQFF. DNA of the CDR3: TGTGCCAGCAGCGCCAGGGGGCGAGGGTTGGACAATGAGCAGTTCTTC. The full variable domain, rest sourced from reference TRBV9 and TRBJ2-1, is DSGVTQTPKHLITATGQRVTLRCSPRSGDLSVYWYQQSLDQGLQFLIQYYNGEERAKGNILERFSAQQFPDLHSELNLSSLELGDSALYFCASSARGRGLDNEQFFGPGTRLTVL.

The chain has TRBV5-1 and TRBJ1-2, with TRBD1 matching over 12 bases. Germline-derived CDR1 and CDR2 are SGHRS and YFSETQ. The CDR3 consists of 18 residues. Losses at the gene ends were 1 base for V and 1 base for J; bases not matched to a gene: 8. The DNA of the CDR3 is TGCGCCAGCAGCTTGAGCGGGGGACAGGGGGCCTTTAACTATGGCTACACCTTC. Translated: CASSLSGGQGAFNYGYTF.

The chain recombines TRBV2 with TRBJ2-1; the match to TRBD2 covers 11 bases. The CDR3 contains 15 residues. Germline V gene data show CDR1 as SNHLY and CDR2 as FYNNEI. J lost 3 bases, V lost 6 bases, and 4 bases had no gene match. The CDR3 nucleotides read TGTGCCAGCAGCGTAGCGGGAGGGGACTACAATGAGCAGTTCTTC. Translating gives CASSVAGGDYNEQFF.

The rearrangement uses TRBV7-2 and TRBJ1-2; D is uncertain. Per germline, CDR1 SGHTA and CDR2 FQGNSA. Deletions cut 1 base from V and 8 bases from J, with 20 bases between. This CDR3 contains 16 residues. CDR3 loop: CASSLERLLGYSGYTF. The CDR3 DNA sequence: TGTGCCAGCAGCTTAGAACGCCTCCTGGGTTACAGCGGCTACACCTTC.

The chain has TRBV6-5 and TRBJ1-6; D is unclear. There are 15 residues in the CDR3. Trimming removed 6 bases from V and 7 bases from J, with 16 bases in between. Germline V CDR1 and CDR2: MNHEY, SVGAGI. The CDR3 reads CASRPGGPRNSPLHF. CDR3 sequence (DNA): TGTGCCAGCAGGCCCGGCGGCCCTCGAAATTCACCCCTCCACTTT.

The V and J genes are TRBV10-1 and TRBJ2-3; 15 bases match TRBD2. The germline CDR1 and CDR2 sequences are WNHNN and SYGVQD (reference sequence). J was trimmed by 3 bases and V by 7 bases; bases with no gene match: 14. CDR3 length equals 19 residues. The DNA of the CDR3 is TGCGCCAGCACCCACGGACTAGCGGGAGGGAGTTACGTTACAGATACGCAGTATTTT. Protein: CASTHGLAGGSYVTDTQYF.

CDR3 bases: TGTGCCAGCAGCCCGGGACATAGCAATCAGCCCCAGCATTTT. Translation: CASSPGHSNQPQHF. V usage is TRBV11-2 and J usage is TRBJ1-5; maybe TRBD1 (6 bases). The CDR3 covers 14 residues. Between the trimmed V and J ends, which lost 5 bases and 0 bases, there was a span of 8 bases. From germline, CDR1 is SGHAT and CDR2 FQNNGV. Looking up the rest from reference TRBV11-2 and TRBJ1-5 gives the full variable domain: EAGVAQSPRYKIIEKRQSVAFWCNPISGHATLYWYQQILGQGPKLLIQFQNNGVVDDSQLPKDRFSAERLKGVDSTLKIQPAKLEDSAVYLCASSPGHSNQPQHFGDGTRLSIL.

This clone was counted between two and nine times. The chain carries TRBV28 and TRBJ2-3; D call uncertain. Germline loops: CDR1 MDHEN, CDR2 SYDVKM. The CDR3 is 13 amino acids. V shed 6 bases and J shed 2 bases, with 9 bases lying between them. CDR3 DNA: TGTGCCAGCAGGAACTACTTCACAGATACGCAGTATTTT. Its protein product is CASRNYFTDTQYF. The whole variable domain, filled in from reference TRBV28 and TRBJ2-3, reads DVKVTQSSRYLVKRTGEKVFLECVQDMDHENMFWYRQDPGLGLRLIYFSYDVKMKEKGDIPEGYSVSREKKERFSLILESASTNQTSMYLCASRNYFTDTQYFGPGTRLTVL.

Here the CDR3 reads CASSLLGLREQYF. CDR3 nucleotide sequence: TGCGCCAGCAGCCTCTTGGGCTTACGCGAGCAGTACTTC. V and J are TRBV5-1 and TRBJ2-7, with no clear D. Between the trimmed V and J ends, which lost 4 bases and 6 bases, there was a span of 14 bases. The CDR3 length is 13 residues. Germline V gives CDR1 SGHRS, CDR2 YFSETQ.

This chain uses TRBV30 with TRBJ2-3, with D possibly being TRBD1 (5 bases). The CDR3 has 12 amino acids. Germline V lookup: CDR1 GTSNPN, CDR2 SVGIG (reference sequence). V was pared by 0 bases and J by 4 bases, with 5 bases between. CDR3 loop: CAWSVGPDTQYF. The CDR3 region has the DNA TGTGCCTGGAGTGTGGGGCCAGATACGCAGTATTTT.

The chain employs TRBV6-1 and TRBJ2-7, with 9 bases that match TRBD2. The CDR3 contains 15 residues. The V gene's germline CDR1 is MNHNS and CDR2 SASEGT. The J segment lost 5 bases and the V segment lost 7 bases, leaving 12 bases of the junction unmatched. The CDR3: CASNSRREGAHEQYF. CDR3 in DNA: TGTGCCAGCAACTCTCGGCGGGAGGGGGCCCACGAGCAGTACTTC.

CDR3 protein: CASSLSGGADTQYF. CDR3 in DNA: TGTGCCAGCAGCTTATCGGGGGGGGCGGATACGCAGTATTTT. This chain links TRBV7-2 with TRBJ2-3, with 8 nucleotides matching TRBD2. The CDR3 length is 14 residues. J lost 6 bases, V lost 2 bases, and 4 bases had no gene match. Germline CDR1 reads SGHTA; CDR2 reads FQGNSA.

The chain is built from TRBV7-9 and TRBJ2-5, with 8 bases identical to TRBD1. The V gene end was trimmed by 3 bases and the J gene end by 3 bases; junction bases not matched to a gene: 9. The CDR3 is 16 amino acids. Germline CDR1 and CDR2: SEHNR and FQNEAQ (reference sequence). CDR3 loop: CASSFGLRGQEETQYF. The CDR3 DNA is TGTGCCAGCAGCTTCGGTCTCAGGGGGCAGGAAGAGACCCAGTACTTC.

The genes are TRBV28 and TRBJ2-7, with D perhaps matching TRBD2 (6 bases). CDR1 is MDHEN, CDR2 SYDVKM, per germline. The CDR3 has 16 amino acids. V was cut by 4 bases and J by 3 bases, with 19 bases left in between. CDR3 in amino acids: CASSSLTGTPDYEQYF. CDR3 nucleotides: TGTGCCAGCAGTTCCCTCACCGGGACTCCAGACTACGAGCAGTACTTC.

The gene calls are TRBV7-9 and TRBJ2-5, with TRBD1 matching 11 bases. With 5 bases clipped from V and 5 bases from J, the junction kept 7 bases outside the gene matches. The CDR3 extends over 15 amino acids. Per germline, CDR1 SEHNR and CDR2 FQNEAQ (reference sequence). The DNA for the CDR3 is TGTGCCAGCAGCCCGTGGACAGGGGGCCAGGAGACCCAGTACTTC. Protein product: CASSPWTGGQETQYF.

The V gene is TRBV11-3, the J gene TRBJ2-3; 9 nucleotides match TRBD2. Per germline, CDR1 SGHNT and CDR2 YENEEA. Trimming cost V 5 bases and J 4 bases; bases outside gene matches: 10. CDR3 length: 16 amino acids. CDR3 sequence (DNA): TGTGCCAGCAGCCCCCCGGCGGGGGGGCTGTCAGATACGCAGTATTTT. Translation gives CASSPPAGGLSDTQYF.

This clone turned up a few times. As DNA, the CDR3 is TGTGCCAGCAGCCAAGAGGGTCTAGCGGGAGGTGCCGCAGATACGCAGTATTTT. Amino acid sequence: CASSQEGLAGGAADTQYF. The chain joins TRBV4-2 to TRBJ2-3; TRBD2 matches 11 bases. V lost 0 bases and J lost 4; bases outside the gene matches: 9. CDR3 size: 18 residues. Looked up from germline, CDR1 is LGHNA and CDR2 is YNFKEQ.

This chain joins TRBV28 and TRBJ1-5; 9 bases fit TRBD1. CDR1 and CDR2 from the germline V gene are MDHEN and SYDVKM. The CDR3 totals 15 residues. Unmatched junction bases numbered 8, after V lost 5 bases and J lost 6 bases. CDR3 coding DNA: TGTGCCAGCAGTGCTACCGGGACAGGGTTTCAGCCCCAGCATTTT. As protein: CASSATGTGFQPQHF.

This chain uses TRBV5-6 with TRBJ2-5; no clear D. Germline CDR1 SGHDT, CDR2 YYEEEE. The CDR3 is 14 residues long. Trimming took 0 bases from V and 9 from J, leaving 15 bases between them. Written as DNA, the CDR3 is TGTGCCAGCAGCTTGGGTGTCCTCCGCGTGGCCCAGTACTTC. Translated: CASSLGVLRVAQYF.

The V gene is TRBV19, the J gene TRBJ2-5; D gene ambiguous. In germline, CDR1 is LNHDA, CDR2 SQIVND (reference sequence). The CDR3 has 11 residues. V lost 5 bases to trimming and J lost 1 base, with 2 bases between them. The CDR3: CASSLQETQYF. CDR3 nucleotide sequence: TGTGCCAGTAGTCTCCAAGAGACCCAGTACTTC. Using reference TRBV19 and TRBJ2-5 for the parts outside the CDR3, the full variable domain is DGGITQSPKYLFRKEGQNVTLSCEQNLNHDAMYWYRQDPGQGLRLIYYSQIVNDFQKGDIAEGYSVSREKKESFPLTVTSAQKNPTAFYLCASSLQETQYFGPGTRLLVL.

This sequence joins TRBV6-5 and TRBJ2-7, with TRBD2 matching 11 bases. Per germline, CDR1 MNHEY and CDR2 SVGAGI. CDR3 size: 13 residues. V lost 9 bases to trimming and J lost 1 base; unmatched junction nucleotides: 2. As DNA, the CDR3 is TGTGCCAGTGGGACTAGCGGTTCCTACGAGCAGTACTTC. Translating it yields CASGTSGSYEQYF.

V and J are TRBV7-8 and TRBJ1-5; tentative D call: TRBD1 (6 bases). CDR1 and CDR2 from the germline V gene are SGHVS and FQNEAQ. The CDR3 covers 15 residues. The V and J ends lost 6 bases and 1 base respectively, with 13 bases between them. The CDR3 coding sequence is TGTGCCAGCAGGGTGGGACACATGAGCAATCAGCCCCAGCATTTT. Its protein product is CASRVGHMSNQPQHF.

The chain is built from TRBV5-1 and TRBJ2-5, with TRBD2 identical over 7 bases. Trimming cost V 3 bases and J 1 base; bases outside gene matches: 12. The CDR3 consists of 17 residues. Per germline, CDR1 SGHRS and CDR2 YFSETQ. CDR3 amino acids: CASSSGLVLLGQETQYF. CDR3 sequence (DNA): TGCGCCAGCAGCTCCGGACTAGTCCTTTTGGGCCAAGAGACCCAGTACTTC.

This rearrangement joins TRBV27 to TRBJ1-5, with D unclear. The ends were cut back, 5 bases at V and 0 bases at J, with 14 bases in the middle. The length of the CDR3 is 16 residues. CDR1 and CDR2 from the germline V gene are MNHEY and SMNVEV (reference sequence). The CDR3 DNA follows: TGTGCCAGCAGTCCCTCGAAGCGGTATAGCAATCAGCCCCAGCATTTT. Translation gives CASSPSKRYSNQPQHF.